Presented here are 27 T cell receptor beta chains from one specimen sequenced in a study of T cell repertoires in cytomegalovirus infection. One entry per CDR3 protein results from TCRdb running MiXCR on the reads. The repertoire includes about half a million distinct CDR3 sequences, around 35% of them detected once, and 17% sits in the top ten. For these TCRs, the target antigens are not known. The sequencing used cultured PBMCs, collected from culture after CMV antigen stimulation. All receptors come from a human donor in good health (CMV status not recorded). Some clones in this sample may be carry-over from other donors' samples.

The chain employs TRBV28 and TRBJ1-6; D is unresolved. The CDR3 contains 17 residues. The germline V and J ends were trimmed by 4 bases and 5 bases, with 18 bases remaining between them. Germline V gene sequence: CDR1 MDHEN, CDR2 SYDVKM. The CDR3 DNA follows: TGTGCCAGCAGTTCCAGCTCCTGGGCCCTTGATAATTCACCCCTCCACTTT. Amino acid sequence: CASSSSSWALDNSPLHF. Looking up the rest from reference TRBV28 and TRBJ1-6 gives the full variable domain: DVKVTQSSRYLVKRTGEKVFLECVQDMDHENMFWYRQDPGLGLRLIYFSYDVKMKEKGDIPEGYSVSREKKERFSLILESASTNQTSMYLCASSSSSWALDNSPLHFGNGTRLTVT.

The J gene is TRBJ2-3, the V gene TRBV29-1, with 8 bases matching TRBD2. The CDR3 sequence is 15 residues long. J was trimmed by 0 bases and V by 4 bases; bases with no gene match: 6. Germline V gene data show CDR1 as SQVTM and CDR2 as ANQGSEA. The CDR3 nucleotides read TGCAGCGTTGCTAGGGCTAGCGGGAGCACAGATACGCAGTATTTT. It encodes CSVARASGSTDTQYF.

The chain is built from TRBV4-2 and TRBJ1-4; D perhaps matches TRBD1 (6 bases). The CDR3 runs 16 residues. Germline-derived CDR1 and CDR2 are LGHNA and YNFKEQ. Trimming removed 0 bases from V and 9 bases from J, with 17 bases in between. The CDR3 DNA is TGTGCCAGCAGCCAAGATGGAACAGGGACTAACCAAAAACTGTTTTTT. Translating gives CASSQDGTGTNQKLFF.

The genes are TRBV7-3 and TRBJ2-6; possible D gene TRBD2, 5 bases. V lost 5 bases and J lost 0, with 17 bases in between. The CDR3 is made up of 18 amino acids. Germline lookup yields CDR1 SGHTA and CDR2 FQGTGA. The CDR3 nucleotides read TGTGCCAGCAGCCGGAGGACGGTGGGGAGCTCTGGGGCCAACGTCCTGACTTTC. Translating gives CASSRRTVGSSGANVLTF.

The J gene is TRBJ2-1, the V gene TRBV6-4, with TRBD1 identical over 9 bases. V gave up 4 bases and J gave up 8 bases; unmatched junction bases: 12. The CDR3 consists of 16 residues. The V gene's germline CDR1 is MRHNA and CDR2 SNTAGT. The DNA of the CDR3 is TGTGCCAGCAGTGCCCAAGCGACAGGGGGATTTTATGAGCAGTTCTTC. Its protein is CASSAQATGGFYEQFF.

Of note for this clonotype: This may come from a read error, since a much larger clone is one base off. The J gene is TRBJ1-4, the V gene TRBV7-2; tentative D call: TRBD1 (5 bases). The length of the CDR3 is 13 residues. CDR1 is SGHTA, CDR2 FQGNSA, per germline. In DNA form, the CDR3 reads TGTGCCAGCAACTTAGCGGGGGTTGAAAAACTGTTTTTT. Its translation: CASNLAGVEKLFF. The whole variable domain, remainder taken from reference TRBV7-2 and TRBJ1-4, is GAGVSQSPSNKVTEKGKDVELRCDPISGHTALYWYRQSLGQGLEFLIYFQGNSAPDKSGLPSDRFSAERTGGSVSTLTIQRTQQEDSAVYLCASNLAGVEKLFFGSGTQLSVL.

The chain combines TRBV9 with TRBJ2-3, with D possibly being TRBD2 (6 bases). The CDR3 has 16 amino acids. Germline CDR1 reads SGDLS; CDR2 reads YYNGEE. V shed 0 bases and J shed 0 bases, with 11 bases lying between them. The CDR3 DNA sequence: TGTGCCAGCAGCGTAGGAGGCGGGATCAGCACAGATACGCAGTATTTT. Translation: CASSVGGGISTDTQYF.

This rearrangement joins TRBV7-6 to TRBJ2-2; 7 bases are a match to TRBD2. Losses at the gene ends were 5 bases for V and 6 bases for J; bases not matched to a gene: 12. In germline, CDR1 is SGHVS, CDR2 FNYEAQ. The CDR3 totals 16 residues. The CDR3 reads CASSNTGLQQAGELFF. Here the CDR3 DNA reads TGTGCCAGCAGCAATACGGGACTACAACAGGCCGGGGAGCTGTTTTTT.

The chain uses TRBV4-1 and TRBJ2-7; D gene unclear. Per the germline V gene, CDR1 is MGHRA and CDR2 is YSYEKL. The CDR3 runs 14 residues. Trimming removed 0 bases at V and 3 bases at J, with 9 bases between. The CDR3 bases are TGCGCCAGCAGCCAAGAAACAGTCTTCTACGAGCAGTACTTC. This sequence encodes CASSQETVFYEQYF.

A few counts support this clonotype. The rearrangement joins TRBV7-8 to TRBJ1-1, with TRBD1 identical over 7 bases. The CDR3 runs 14 residues. The germline CDR1 and CDR2 sequences are SGHVS and FQNEAQ. V gave up 4 bases and J gave up 4 bases; unmatched junction bases: 6. CDR3 bases: TGTGCCAGCAGCTCGTCGACAGGGTTCACTGAAGCTTTCTTT. This gives the protein CASSSSTGFTEAFF. The entire variable domain, with the rest obtained from reference TRBV7-8 and TRBJ1-1, is as follows: GAGVSQSPRYKVAKRGQDVALRCDPISGHVSLFWYQQALGQGPEFLTYFQNEAQLDKSGLPSDRFFAERPEGSVSTLKIQRTQQEDSAVYLCASSSSTGFTEAFFGQGTRLTVV.

This clonotype was seen at least ten times. The chain has TRBV7-2 and TRBJ2-5, with D uncertain. Germline CDR1 is SGHTA and CDR2 is FQGNSA. This CDR3 is 13 amino acids long. V was pared by 8 bases and J by 1 base, with 11 bases between. The CDR3: CASGRPLQETQYF. In DNA, the CDR3 is TGTGCCAGCGGACGACCACTCCAAGAGACCCAGTACTTC. Full variable domain (missing parts from reference TRBV7-2 and TRBJ2-5): GAGVSQSPSNKVTEKGKDVELRCDPISGHTALYWYRQSLGQGLEFLIYFQGNSAPDKSGLPSDRFSAERTGGSVSTLTIQRTQQEDSAVYLCASGRPLQETQYFGPGTRLLVL.

The chain carries TRBV6-1 and TRBJ2-3; 10 bases fit TRBD2. V gave up 10 bases and J gave up 0 bases; unmatched junction bases: 19. There are 19 residues in the CDR3. Germline V gene sequence: CDR1 MNHNS, CDR2 SASEGT. CDR3 in amino acids: CATWGSSGRAAPSTDTQYF. In nucleotides, the CDR3 is TGTGCCACCTGGGGCTCTAGCGGGAGAGCCGCCCCTAGCACAGATACGCAGTATTTT.

The V and J genes are TRBV9 and TRBJ2-2, with D tentatively TRBD2 (5 bases). CDR3 length: 13 residues. V lost 5 bases and J lost 1, with 6 bases in between. Germline V gene sequence: CDR1 SGDLS, CDR2 YYNGEE. The CDR3 nucleotides are TGTGCCAGCAGTCGGGAGAACACCGGGGAGCTGTTTTTT. Its protein is CASSRENTGELFF.

This clonotype was seen only a few times. The genes are TRBV7-2 and TRBJ2-1; no firm D call. The CDR3 loop spans 14 amino acids. V lost 4 bases, J lost 6 bases, and 13 bases lay in between. The germline gives CDR1 SGHTA, CDR2 FQGNSA. The CDR3 spells CASSSGLVSNEQFF. The CDR3 coding sequence is TGTGCCAGCAGCTCTGGGCTAGTTAGCAATGAGCAGTTCTTC.

The CDR3 sequence: CASRPPNSGGSYNEQFF. The DNA for the CDR3 is TGTGCCTCACGTCCCCCTAATAGCGGGGGCTCCTACAATGAGCAGTTCTTC. The rearrangement joins TRBV10-3 to TRBJ2-1, with TRBD2 matching over 9 bases. V trimming: 11 bases; J trimming: 0 bases; junction bases outside the gene matches: 14. The CDR3 extends over 17 amino acids. Germline CDR1 reads ENHRY; CDR2 reads SYGVKD.

This sequence joins TRBV5-4 and TRBJ2-1; D gene ambiguous. Germline loops: CDR1 SGHNT, CDR2 YYREEE (reference sequence). The CDR3 covers 15 residues. V lost 2 bases and J lost 7, with 16 bases in between. The CDR3 DNA follows: TGTGCCAGCAGCTTCGAGCCGAGGCGACGGAATGAGCAGTTCTTC. It codes for CASSFEPRRRNEQFF.

The gene calls are TRBV18 and TRBJ1-2; D might be TRBD1 (6 bases). With 0 bases removed from V and 7 bases from J, the gap between germline ends came to 12 bases. Germline CDR1 reads KGHSH; CDR2 reads LQKENI. This CDR3 is built from 14 residues. CDR3 nucleotide sequence: TGTGCCAGCTCACCACCGGCGCAGGGGTTTGGCTACACCTTC. It translates to CASSPPAQGFGYTF. Combining the CDR3 with reference TRBV18 and TRBJ1-2 gives the whole variable domain NAGVMQNPRHLVRRRGQEARLRCSPMKGHSHVYWYRQLPEEGLKFMVYLQKENIIDESGMPKERFSAEFPKEGPSILRIQQVVRGDSAAYFCASSPPAQGFGYTFGSGTRLTVV.

V usage is TRBV25-1 and J usage is TRBJ2-3; the match to TRBD2 covers 10 bases. The germline CDR1 and CDR2 sequences are MGHDK and SYGVNS. The CDR3 contains 15 residues. V trimming: 4 bases; J trimming: 3 bases; junction bases outside the gene matches: 4. CDR3 sequence reads: CASSASGSLTDTQYF. CDR3 nucleotides: TGTGCCAGCAGTGCTAGCGGGAGTTTGACAGATACGCAGTATTTT.

The chain couples TRBV28 to TRBJ1-6; D remains unclear. V dropped 8 bases and J dropped 0 bases, with 8 bases sitting between them. The V gene's germline CDR1 is MDHEN and CDR2 SYDVKM. CDR3 length: 14 residues. CDR3 nucleotide sequence: TGTGCCAGCTGGAAGGGCTCCTATAATTCACCCCTCCACTTT. Translating it yields CASWKGSYNSPLHF.

CDR3 nucleotide sequence: TGCGCCAGCAGCGGAGGCAGGGGGGGAGTCACTGAAGCTTTCTTT. Protein: CASSGGRGGVTEAFF. The V gene is TRBV5-1, the J gene TRBJ1-1; TRBD1 matches at 7 bases. J lost 4 bases, V lost 4 bases, and 10 bases had no gene match. This CDR3 is built from 15 residues. Germline values: CDR1 SGHRS, CDR2 YFSETQ.

This clonotype has more than one count but fewer than ten. The rearrangement joins TRBV20-1 to TRBJ2-1; D call uncertain. Per the germline V gene, CDR1 is DFQATT and CDR2 is SNEGSKA (reference sequence). This CDR3 is built from 15 residues. Deletions cut 6 bases from V and 0 bases from J, with 15 bases between. CDR3 sequence (DNA): TGCAGTGCGCTACAAAGAGAAACCTCCTACAATGAGCAGTTCTTC. Protein: CSALQRETSYNEQFF.

This chain connects TRBV6-6 to TRBJ2-3; no reliable D call. CDR1 is MNHNY, CDR2 SVGAGI, per germline (reference sequence). Trimming shortened V by 2 bases and J by 2 bases, and 20 bases separated the two germline ends. The CDR3 is 18 amino acids. The CDR3 bases are TGTGCCAGCAGTTACCCGTCGTCGGAGACACTAAACACAGATACGCAGTATTTT. It encodes CASSYPSSETLNTDTQYF.

The V gene is TRBV7-9, the J gene TRBJ2-3; D possibly corresponds to TRBD2 (6 bases). The germline CDR1 and CDR2 sequences are SEHNR and FQNEAQ (reference sequence). Trimming pared 4 bases from V and 6 bases from J, leaving 17 bases between. This CDR3 contains 15 residues. CDR3 bases: TGTGCCAGCAGCTCCCCCCGGCTAGCGTGGGATACGCAGTATTTT. Its protein is CASSSPRLAWDTQYF.

This clonotype has only a few counts. The chain links TRBV11-2 to TRBJ2-1; TRBD2 aligns across 11 bases. Losses at the gene ends were 6 bases for V and 2 bases for J; bases not matched to a gene: 12. The CDR3 runs 18 residues. Germline CDR1 SGHAT, CDR2 FQNNGV. The CDR3: CASRSIRPGLAAYNEQFF. The CDR3 DNA reads TGTGCCAGCAGGAGTATAAGGCCGGGACTAGCGGCCTACAATGAGCAGTTCTTC.

This clonotype was found a few times. The J gene is TRBJ2-1, the V gene TRBV28, with D maybe TRBD1 (6 bases). The ends were cut back, 6 bases at V and 3 bases at J, with 12 bases in the middle. Per the germline V gene, CDR1 is MDHEN and CDR2 is SYDVKM. The CDR3 sequence is 14 residues long. The CDR3 sequence: CASSPGTIYNEQFF. For the CDR3, the DNA is TGTGCCAGCAGCCCCGGGACAATCTACAATGAGCAGTTCTTC. The whole variable domain, remainder taken from reference TRBV28 and TRBJ2-1, is DVKVTQSSRYLVKRTGEKVFLECVQDMDHENMFWYRQDPGLGLRLIYFSYDVKMKEKGDIPEGYSVSREKKERFSLILESASTNQTSMYLCASSPGTIYNEQFFGPGTRLTVL.

This rearrangement joins TRBV12-5 to TRBJ2-1; a weak D match, TRBD1 (5 bases). The CDR3 covers 15 residues. V was pared by 0 bases and J by 8 bases, with 14 bases between. Germline V gives CDR1 LGHNT, CDR2 FRNRAP. CDR3 residues: CASGLVVAGRYEQFF. In DNA form, the CDR3 reads TGTGCTAGTGGTTTGGTCGTGGCAGGGCGGTATGAGCAGTTCTTC.

This clonotype was counted between two and nine times. The J gene is TRBJ2-7, the V gene TRBV7-2, with TRBD1 matching 8 bases. J gave up 4 bases and V 6 bases, and 11 bases lay outside the gene matches. The CDR3 contains 15 residues. Germline lookup yields CDR1 SGHTA and CDR2 FQGNSA. This CDR3 is CASRADRGSRYEQYF. The CDR3 nucleotides read TGTGCCAGCAGGGCCGACAGGGGAAGCAGATACGAGCAGTACTTC.